The 28 T cell receptor beta chains given below trace back to one sample, sequenced in a study of T cell changes during pregnancy in multiple sclerosis (dated by TCRdb to about 2019). The library relied on the immunoSEQ multiplex PCR assay. The source is immuneACCESS, and TCRdb retained only in-frame sequences with V and J called. Part of the clones is not carried over; for the studies checked, unresolved V genes explain less than half of this, and the remainder is unexplained. The sample records tens of thousands of clones, roughly 91% of which are singletons. The ten largest clones represent roughly 0.7% of the sample. Sequenced here: peripheral blood, sampled in the third trimester of pregnancy. The source is a female donor in good health, enrolled as a control in a pregnancy study.

The J gene is TRBJ2-1, the V gene TRBV27; TRBD2 matches at 8 bases. CDR3 size: 14 residues. CDR1 and CDR2 from the germline V gene are MNHEY and SMNVEV (reference sequence). V lost 5 bases and J lost 6; bases outside the gene matches: 6. The CDR3 here is CASSPSGRGNEQFF. The CDR3 bases are TGTGCCAGCAGTCCCAGCGGGAGAGGCAATGAGCAGTTCTTC.

This clone occurred a few times. This chain joins TRBV7-9 and TRBJ1-1; unclear D gene. CDR1 SEHNR and CDR2 FQNEAQ come from the germline V gene (reference sequence). CDR3 length: 16 residues. V was trimmed by 1 base and J by 10 bases, leaving 22 bases between them. CDR3 DNA: TGTGCCAGCAGCTTAGTAGGTCGGGCCCCTATCGAGGGAGCTTTCTTT. Protein product: CASSLVGRAPIEGAFF.

V is TRBV29-1 and J is TRBJ1-2; 11 bases are a match to TRBD1. Trimming cost V 6 bases and J 8 bases; bases outside gene matches: 5. Germline assignment: CDR1 SQVTM and CDR2 ANQGSEA. CDR3 size: 12 residues. CDR3: CSVLDRGQGYTF. The CDR3 DNA follows: TGCAGCGTCCTGGACAGGGGGCAGGGCTACACCTTC.

The chain uses TRBV28 and TRBJ2-1; no clear D. The V end was cut by 3 bases, the J end by 3 bases, with 9 bases between. CDR1 is MDHEN, CDR2 SYDVKM, per germline. This CDR3 is built from 14 residues. The CDR3 DNA follows: TGTGCCAGCAGTTTTGTCTCCCTCTACAATGAGCAGTTCTTC. This codes for CASSFVSLYNEQFF.

This sequence joins TRBV27 and TRBJ2-7, with 7 bases lining up with TRBD1. The CDR3 covers 14 residues. Trimming at V came to 5 bases and at J to 2 bases, leaving 6 bases not matched to a gene. Looked up from germline, CDR1 is MNHEY and CDR2 is SMNVEV (reference sequence). The CDR3, as DNA: TGTGCCAGCAGTCCTCGGACAGGTCCCTACGAGCAGTACTTC. The encoded protein is CASSPRTGPYEQYF.

The sample holds a few counts of this clone. V usage is TRBV10-1 and J usage is TRBJ2-7; a weak D match, TRBD1 (6 bases). V lost 8 bases and J lost 3, with 11 bases in between. The CDR3 is made up of 12 amino acids. CDR1 and CDR2 (germline): WNHNN, SYGVQD (reference sequence). The CDR3 is CASCSGDYEQYF. The CDR3 region has the DNA TGCGCCAGCTGTTCAGGGGACTACGAGCAGTACTTC.

The chain uses TRBV6-1 and TRBJ1-3, with 7 bases matching TRBD1. From germline, CDR1 is MNHNS and CDR2 SASEGT. V lost 4 bases to trimming and J lost 0 bases; unmatched junction nucleotides: 6. This CDR3 contains 16 residues. DNA for the CDR3: TGTGCCAGCAGTGGCTCCCGGGACAGCTCTGGAAACACCATATATTTT. Translation gives CASSGSRDSSGNTIYF.

This chain joins TRBV7-2 and TRBJ2-7, with 11 bases matching TRBD2. V lost 4 bases and J lost 3; bases outside the gene matches: 5. There are 15 residues in the CDR3. The germline gives CDR1 SGHTA, CDR2 FQGNSA. The CDR3 nucleotides read TGTGCCAGCAGCTCTACAACTAGCGGGAGCTACGAGCAGTACTTC. Its protein is CASSSTTSGSYEQYF.

The table lists this clone with a count of one. The chain combines TRBV5-1 with TRBJ1-2; 11 bases map to TRBD1. CDR1 and CDR2 from the germline V gene are SGHRS and YFSETQ. The CDR3 length is 15 residues. The V gene end was trimmed by 6 bases and the J gene end by 4 bases; junction bases not matched to a gene: 8. This chain's CDR3 is CASTMGQGDFYGYTF. The CDR3 DNA reads TGCGCCAGCACCATGGGACAGGGGGACTTCTATGGCTACACCTTC.

This chain connects TRBV5-8 to TRBJ1-2; TRBD1 agrees at 7 bases. The CDR3 is made up of 13 amino acids. In germline, CDR1 is SGHTS, CDR2 YDEGEE. V lost 4 bases to trimming and J lost 7 bases; unmatched junction nucleotides: 7. DNA for the CDR3: TGTGCCAGCAGCACGGACAGGCCTCGTGGCTACACCTTC. Translated: CASSTDRPRGYTF.

The chain combines TRBV7-6 with TRBJ2-1; 10 bases agree with TRBD2. Germline CDR1 and CDR2: SGHVS and FNYEAQ. Trimming removed 8 bases from V and 4 bases from J; junction bases left unmatched: 2. CDR3 length equals 13 residues. The CDR3 region has the DNA TGTGCCAGCCAACTAGCGGGATACAATGAGCAGTTCTTC. Encoded protein: CASQLAGYNEQFF.

The chain uses TRBV10-3 and TRBJ2-5, with 7 bases that match TRBD2. CDR1 is ENHRY, CDR2 SYGVKD, per germline. V lost 2 bases to trimming and J lost 1 base; unmatched junction nucleotides: 10. This CDR3 contains 17 residues. CDR3 sequence reads: CAISEGWGGPRQETQYF. CDR3 coding DNA: TGTGCCATCAGTGAGGGATGGGGGGGACCCCGCCAAGAGACCCAGTACTTC.

The chain couples TRBV7-7 to TRBJ2-7; no definite D call. V lost 0 bases to trimming and J lost 3 bases, with 6 bases between them. Looked up from germline, CDR1 is SSHAT and CDR2 is FNYEAQ (reference sequence). The CDR3 runs 13 residues. The CDR3 nucleotides read TGTGCCAGCAGCTTAGCCGGCGGCTACGAGCAGTACTTC. This gives the protein CASSLAGGYEQYF.

The J gene is TRBJ2-1, the V gene TRBV2; 14 bases align to TRBD2. This CDR3 is built from 18 residues. Trimming took 7 bases from V and 0 from J; bases not matched to a gene: 8. The V gene's germline CDR1 is SNHLY and CDR2 FYNNEI. CDR3 DNA sequence: TGTGCCAGCACCCCCGGGACTAGCGGGGGCTCCTCCTACAATGAGCAGTTCTTC. Its protein is CASTPGTSGGSSYNEQFF.

This chain joins TRBV5-8 and TRBJ1-4; 11 bases align to TRBD1. This CDR3 spans 15 amino acids. The germline gives CDR1 SGHTS, CDR2 YDEGEE. V shed 1 base, J shed 6 bases, and the junction held 2 bases outside the gene matches. The CDR3 coding sequence is TGTGCCAGCAGCTTGATGGGACAGGGGGATGAAAAACTGTTTTTT. Amino acid sequence: CASSLMGQGDEKLFF.

In this sample, this clone turned up once. This rearrangement joins TRBV12-5 to TRBJ2-3, with 9 bases that match TRBD2. This CDR3 is 15 amino acids long. V lost 6 bases and J lost 0; bases outside the gene matches: 4. Germline V gene lookup returns CDR1 LGHNT and CDR2 FRNRAP. CDR3 in DNA: TGTGCTAGTGGCCGACTAGCGGTTAGCACAGATACGCAGTATTTT. Translating gives CASGRLAVSTDTQYF.

This clone was observed once. The chain recombines TRBV5-6 with TRBJ1-5; weak D call: TRBD1 (6 bases). V lost 4 bases, J lost 5 bases, and 19 bases lay in between. The CDR3 sequence is 16 residues long. The V gene's germline CDR1 is SGHDT and CDR2 YYEEEE. CDR3 loop: CASSLGGGIGYQPQHF. For the CDR3, the DNA is TGTGCCAGCAGCCTAGGGGGGGGGATTGGTTATCAGCCCCAGCATTTT.

V usage is TRBV6-5 and J usage is TRBJ2-3, with 9 nucleotides matching TRBD1. This CDR3 spans 14 amino acids. V was pared by 6 bases and J by 5 bases, with 6 bases of the junction left unmatched. CDR1 MNHEY and CDR2 SVGAGI come from the germline V gene. The CDR3 is CASRRTGVKDTQYF. The CDR3 bases are TGTGCCAGCAGGAGGACAGGGGTTAAAGATACGCAGTATTTT.

The gene calls are TRBV14 and TRBJ2-7; possibly TRBD1 for D (5 bases). The CDR3 is 13 amino acids. Germline-derived CDR1 and CDR2 are SGHDN and FVKESK. Deletions cut 4 bases from V and 4 bases from J, with 11 bases between. As DNA, the CDR3 is TGTGCCAGCAGCCCGGCCAGGGTTTACGAGCAGTACTTC. Translation: CASSPARVYEQYF. The full variable domain, with the rest looked up from reference TRBV14 and TRBJ2-7, is EAGVTQFPSHSVIEKGQTVTLRCDPISGHDNLYWYRRVMGKEIKFLLHFVKESKQDESGMPNNRFLAERTGGTYSTLKVQPAELEDSGVYFCASSPARVYEQYFGPGTRLTVT.

This clone has only one observation. The chain has TRBV15 and TRBJ1-5; D call uncertain. CDR3 length equals 14 residues. Between the trimmed V and J ends, which lost 4 bases and 2 bases, there was a span of 9 bases. Germline loops: CDR1 LNHNV, CDR2 YYDKDF (reference sequence). The CDR3 DNA follows: TGTGCCACCAGCACCCCCCGGGGCAATCAGCCCCAGCATTTT. Translation gives CATSTPRGNQPQHF.

V usage is TRBV6-1 and J usage is TRBJ1-3; a weak D match, TRBD1 (5 bases). This CDR3 has 15 amino acids. Germline V gene sequence: CDR1 MNHNS, CDR2 SASEGT. Trimming stripped 5 bases from V and 1 base from J, with 12 bases between. The CDR3 nucleotides read TGTGCCAGCAGTTCACAGGCTGAGTCTGGAAACACCATATATTTT. Translated, it gives CASSSQAESGNTIYF.

This chain joins TRBV6-4 and TRBJ2-6; the match to TRBD2 covers 13 bases. The CDR3 has 19 residues. Germline assignment: CDR1 MRHNA and CDR2 SNTAGT. V shed 5 bases, J shed 3 bases, and the junction held 10 bases outside the gene matches. CDR3 amino acids: CASSPKGGTSGVGANVLTF. CDR3 DNA: TGTGCCAGCAGTCCCAAGGGTGGGACTAGCGGGGTTGGGGCCAACGTCCTGACTTTC.

In DNA form, the CDR3 reads TGTGCCAGCAGTTTATCCGGCACAGGGTTCAATTCACCCCTCCACTTT. It encodes CASSLSGTGFNSPLHF. V gene TRBV27 combines with J gene TRBJ1-6, with a tentative D call TRBD1 (6 bases). Germline CDR1 is MNHEY and CDR2 is SMNVEV (reference sequence). V lost 0 bases to trimming and J lost 7 bases, with 13 bases between them. The CDR3 is 16 amino acids.

The chain is built from TRBV21-1 and TRBJ2-7; the D call of TRBD2 is as the table states it, not checked on the DNA. TRBV21-1 is annotated as a pseudogene. The CDR3 has 17 amino acids. The CDR3 nucleotides read TGTGCCAGCAGCAACTCTGCGGGGGGGATGATGCACTACGAGCAGTACTTC. The encoded protein is CASSNSAGGMMHYEQYF.

V and J are TRBV29-1 and TRBJ1-4; D not certain. CDR3 size: 14 residues. Per germline, CDR1 SQVTM and CDR2 ANQGSEA. V lost 7 bases to trimming and J lost 4 bases, with 16 bases between them. DNA for the CDR3: TGCAGCGCTCTCGTCCCCTCCTTTAATGAAAAACTGTTTTTT. Translation: CSALVPSFNEKLFF.

The chain carries TRBV10-3 and TRBJ1-3; D gene ambiguous. The CDR3 extends over 12 amino acids. V was clipped by 0 bases and J by 10 bases, with 7 bases between them. Germline CDR1 ENHRY, CDR2 SYGVKD. This CDR3 reads CAISESGRTIYF. CDR3 nucleotides: TGTGCCATCAGTGAGTCGGGGAGAACCATATATTTT.

This clone was found a few times. The rearrangement links TRBV6-5 to TRBJ1-5; 8 bases are shared with TRBD1. J gave up 2 bases and V 4 bases, and 4 bases lay outside the gene matches. The germline CDR1 and CDR2 sequences are MNHEY and SVGAGI. This CDR3 is 15 amino acids long. The CDR3 DNA sequence: TGTGCCAGCAGTTTTGGACAGGGCGGCAATCAGCCCCAGCATTTT. Translation gives CASSFGQGGNQPQHF.

With regard to this clone: Mismatch with germline at one junction end may stem from a read error. The chain employs TRBV7-7 and TRBJ2-7; the match to TRBD1 covers 10 bases. The CDR3 has 14 residues. In germline, CDR1 is SSHAT, CDR2 FNYEAQ (reference sequence). The DNA for the CDR3 is TGTGCTAGCAGCCCGGACAGGGGGGTCTACGAGCAGTACTTC. Protein product: CASSPDRGVYEQYF.